The 22 T cell receptor beta chains below were found in one sample sequenced in a study of cytomegalovirus exposure and HLA in healthy donors (dated by TCRdb to about 2017). Receptor amplification or capture employed the immunoSEQ multiplex PCR assay. As stored in TCRdb, this immuneACCESS dataset retains in-frame rearrangements with V and J assigned. A fraction of the clones does not appear; measured against another copy, unresolved V genes explain less than half of the discrepancy, and the remainder lacks a known reason. The sample yields 100,000 to 150,000 clones; approximately 89% were counted once. Of the sample, around 1.2% falls within the top ten clones. The specimen sequenced was PBMCs. These receptors were taken from a woman younger than 35 in good health and CMV-seronegative.

V usage is TRBV7-6 and J usage is TRBJ2-3; 10 bases agree with TRBD2. With V trimmed by 5 bases and J by 3 bases, 5 bases remained unmatched. CDR1 and CDR2 (germline): SGHVS, FNYEAQ. This CDR3 is built from 15 residues. This chain's CDR3 is CASSPRTSGTDTQYF. The CDR3 DNA sequence: TGTGCCAGCAGCCCCCGGACTAGCGGAACAGATACGCAGTATTTT.

J is TRBJ1-1 and V is TRBV6-6; 12 nucleotides line up with TRBD1. CDR1 MNHNY and CDR2 SVGAGI come from the germline V gene (reference sequence). The CDR3 has 15 amino acids. The junction had 8 bases not matched to a gene; V was cut back by 11 bases and J by 1 base. CDR3 DNA sequence: TGTGCCTGCGGGGACAGGGGGCTAGCGAACACTGAAGCTTTCTTT. Residues: CACGDRGLANTEAFF.

The chain links TRBV9 to TRBJ2-7; 9 bases are shared with TRBD1. CDR1 is SGDLS and CDR2 is YYNGEE in the germline V gene. V lost 0 bases to trimming and J lost 1 base; unmatched junction nucleotides: 2. The CDR3 has 15 amino acids. The CDR3 spells CASSVAGTGSYEQYF. The CDR3 DNA reads TGTGCCAGCAGCGTAGCAGGGACAGGGTCCTACGAGCAGTACTTC.

V gene TRBV10-1 combines with J gene TRBJ2-7; weak D call: TRBD1 (6 bases). The CDR3 has 12 amino acids. V gave up 5 bases and J gave up 3 bases, with 8 bases separating them. The germline V gene has CDR1 WNHNN and CDR2 SYGVQD (reference sequence). CDR3 in DNA: TGCGCCAGCAGTAGGGACAACTACGAGCAGTACTTC. Translated: CASSRDNYEQYF.

This chain joins TRBV9 and TRBJ1-2; D gene uncertain. Germline-derived CDR1 and CDR2 are SGDLS and YYNGEE. The CDR3 has 14 residues. The V end lost 4 bases, the J end lost 1 base, and 11 bases lay between the germline ends. The CDR3 DNA reads as TGTGCCAGCAGCCCCCGGAACAGTAACTATGGCTACACCTTC. This codes for CASSPRNSNYGYTF. The full variable domain, its missing parts supplied by reference TRBV9 and TRBJ1-2, is DSGVTQTPKHLITATGQRVTLRCSPRSGDLSVYWYQQSLDQGLQFLIQYYNGEERAKGNILERFSAQQFPDLHSELNLSSLELGDSALYFCASSPRNSNYGYTFGSGTRLTVV.

The J gene is TRBJ2-5, the V gene TRBV19; possibly TRBD1 for D (6 bases). From germline, CDR1 is LNHDA and CDR2 SQIVND (reference sequence). Trimming took 1 base from V and 0 from J, leaving 12 bases between them. This CDR3 has 16 amino acids. The CDR3 loop is CASSIGQATNQETQYF. As DNA, the CDR3 is TGTGCCAGTAGTATAGGACAGGCGACCAACCAAGAGACCCAGTACTTC. Based on the CDR3 plus reference TRBV19 and TRBJ2-5, the full variable domain is DGGITQSPKYLFRKEGQNVTLSCEQNLNHDAMYWYRQDPGQGLRLIYYSQIVNDFQKGDIAEGYSVSREKKESFPLTVTSAQKNPTAFYLCASSIGQATNQETQYFGPGTRLLVL.

The V gene is TRBV6-5, the J gene TRBJ1-4; D unresolved. Germline V gene sequence: CDR1 MNHEY, CDR2 SVGAGI. This CDR3 is built from 14 residues. V was shortened by 6 bases and J by 7 bases, with 15 bases between the two germline ends. The CDR3 protein is CASSPEMGSEKLFF. For the CDR3, the DNA is TGTGCCAGCAGCCCTGAGATGGGGAGTGAAAAACTGTTTTTT.

The chain is built from TRBV4-1 and TRBJ2-7, with 8 bases that match TRBD1. In germline, CDR1 is MGHRA, CDR2 YSYEKL. After removal of 4 bases from V and 0 bases from J, the junction contained 5 bases not matched to a gene. CDR3 length: 15 amino acids. The CDR3 sequence: CASSPTGDGSYEQYF. CDR3 bases: TGCGCCAGCAGCCCGACAGGGGATGGCTCCTACGAGCAGTACTTC.

This rearrangement joins TRBV6-5 to TRBJ1-2; D unresolved. The CDR3 is 14 amino acids. Germline V gene sequence: CDR1 MNHEY, CDR2 SVGAGI. Trimming stripped 3 bases from V and 8 bases from J, with 16 bases between. The chain's CDR3 is CASSYSGNRGGYTF. As DNA, the CDR3 is TGTGCCAGCAGTTATAGCGGCAACCGAGGAGGCTACACCTTC.

The CDR3 nucleotides read TGTGCCAGCAATCCACGAGGAGGACAGGGGACCGGGGAGCTGTTTTTT. Protein product: CASNPRGGQGTGELFF. The rearrangement links TRBV2 to TRBJ2-2; the match to TRBD1 covers 9 bases. The CDR3 sequence is 16 residues long. V was clipped by 7 bases and J by 5 bases; unmatched bases: 11. Germline V CDR1 and CDR2: SNHLY, FYNNEI.

For this clone: This sample also contains other DNA sequences that code for the same CDR3. The genes are TRBV5-1 and TRBJ2-7; unclear D gene. Germline CDR1 reads SGHRS; CDR2 reads YFSETQ. V was trimmed by 0 bases and J by 3 bases, leaving 7 bases between them. The CDR3 runs to 13 residues. The CDR3 spells CASSLGQDYEQYF. CDR3 nucleotides: TGCGCCAGCAGCTTGGGTCAGGACTACGAGCAGTACTTC.

The rearrangement links TRBV9 to TRBJ2-2; D perhaps matches TRBD2 (6 bases). Trimming left V 0 bases short and J 1 base short, with 7 bases between. Germline V gives CDR1 SGDLS, CDR2 YYNGEE. There are 15 residues in the CDR3. The CDR3, as DNA: TGTGCCAGCAGCGTAGCGGGGGTGAACACCGGGGAGCTGTTTTTT. This sequence encodes CASSVAGVNTGELFF. Using reference TRBV9 and TRBJ2-2 for the parts outside the CDR3, the full variable domain is DSGVTQTPKHLITATGQRVTLRCSPRSGDLSVYWYQQSLDQGLQFLIQYYNGEERAKGNILERFSAQQFPDLHSELNLSSLELGDSALYFCASSVAGVNTGELFFGEGSRLTVL.

The CDR3 DNA reads as TGCGCCAGCAATACGGACAGGGGGAACACTGAAGCTTTCTTT. Its translation: CASNTDRGNTEAFF. The V and J genes are TRBV5-1 and TRBJ1-1, with 9 bases matching TRBD1. The CDR3 consists of 14 residues. The germline gives CDR1 SGHRS, CDR2 YFSETQ. V lost 6 bases and J lost 1; bases outside the gene matches: 4.

The rearrangement uses TRBV27 and TRBJ1-4; 7 bases match TRBD1. Germline CDR1 reads MNHEY; CDR2 reads SMNVEV (reference sequence). The CDR3 contains 17 residues. After removal of 5 bases from V and 1 base from J, the junction contained 10 bases not matched to a gene. Written as DNA, the CDR3 is TGTGCCAGCAGTCGCGCTTACAGGGGCGGAACTAATGAAAAACTGTTTTTT. Encoded protein: CASSRAYRGGTNEKLFF. Using reference TRBV27 and TRBJ1-4 for the parts outside the CDR3, the full variable domain is EAQVTQNPRYLITVTGKKLTVTCSQNMNHEYMSWYRQDPGLGLRQIYYSMNVEVTDKGDVPEGYKVSRKEKRNFPLILESPSPNQTSLYFCASSRAYRGGTNEKLFFGSGTQLSVL.

The chain recombines TRBV7-3 with TRBJ2-3; TRBD2 might be the D (7 bases). CDR3 size: 15 residues. From germline, CDR1 is SGHTA and CDR2 FQGTGA. Trimming removed 3 bases from V and 2 bases from J, with 12 bases in between. The CDR3 is CASSFWGGPTDTQYF. As DNA, the CDR3 is TGTGCCAGCAGCTTTTGGGGGGGCCCCACAGATACGCAGTATTTT.

This rearrangement joins TRBV4-1 to TRBJ1-2; no clear D. V was pared by 6 bases and J by 8 bases, with 19 bases between. The CDR3 covers 14 residues. CDR1 is MGHRA and CDR2 is YSYEKL in the germline V gene. The CDR3 nucleotides are TGCGCCAGCAGTCCCACGCGGACTAAAGAAGGCTACACCTTC. Protein: CASSPTRTKEGYTF.

The V and J genes are TRBV19 and TRBJ1-5; 7 bases are shared with TRBD1. Losses at the gene ends were 1 base for V and 2 bases for J; bases not matched to a gene: 5. Germline V lookup: CDR1 LNHDA, CDR2 SQIVND (reference sequence). CDR3 length: 16 amino acids. The chain's CDR3 is CASSIGTGSGNQPQHF. The DNA for the CDR3 is TGTGCCAGTAGTATAGGGACAGGTTCGGGCAATCAGCCCCAGCATTTT.

The gene calls are TRBV2 and TRBJ1-5; D is unclear. The CDR3 has 13 residues. CDR1 is SNHLY and CDR2 is FYNNEI in the germline V gene. V gave up 6 bases and J gave up 0 bases, with 6 bases separating them. The CDR3 protein is CASRAISNQPQHF. In DNA form, the CDR3 reads TGTGCCAGCAGGGCCATTAGCAATCAGCCCCAGCATTTT.

The CDR3 loop reads CASSSTGTDTQYF. CDR3 bases: TGTGCCAGCAGCTCCACAGGCACAGATACGCAGTATTTT. The chain carries TRBV13 and TRBJ2-3; D call uncertain. Germline CDR1 reads PRHDT; CDR2 reads FYEKMQ (reference sequence). V dropped 4 bases and J dropped 1 base, with 6 bases sitting between them. This CDR3 contains 13 residues.

The chain uses TRBV5-4 and TRBJ2-2, with D possibly matching TRBD2 (6 bases). This CDR3 is 14 amino acids long. Germline CDR1 reads SGHNT; CDR2 reads YYREEE (reference sequence). V lost 0 bases and J 7 bases, leaving 10 bases between the germline ends. CDR3 DNA sequence: TGTGCCAGCAGCTTGGCTCGGGGGAGCGGGGAGCTGTTTTTT. Its translation: CASSLARGSGELFF.

This chain connects TRBV7-2 to TRBJ1-5; 7 bases map to TRBD1. Trimming removed 2 bases from V and 3 bases from J; junction bases left unmatched: 4. Germline V lookup: CDR1 SGHTA, CDR2 FQGNSA. The CDR3 length is 15 residues. The CDR3 sequence: CASSLRDSFNQPQHF. CDR3 sequence (DNA): TGTGCCAGCAGCTTAAGGGACAGTTTCAATCAGCCCCAGCATTTT.

The chain couples TRBV4-2 to TRBJ2-3; no definite D call. Germline CDR1 is LGHNA and CDR2 is YNFKEQ. This CDR3 is 12 amino acids long. Trimming cost V 2 bases and J 5 bases, with 5 bases left between them. The CDR3 coding sequence is TGTGCCAGCAGCCAACAGCGAGATACGCAGTATTTT. Its protein product is CASSQQRDTQYF.